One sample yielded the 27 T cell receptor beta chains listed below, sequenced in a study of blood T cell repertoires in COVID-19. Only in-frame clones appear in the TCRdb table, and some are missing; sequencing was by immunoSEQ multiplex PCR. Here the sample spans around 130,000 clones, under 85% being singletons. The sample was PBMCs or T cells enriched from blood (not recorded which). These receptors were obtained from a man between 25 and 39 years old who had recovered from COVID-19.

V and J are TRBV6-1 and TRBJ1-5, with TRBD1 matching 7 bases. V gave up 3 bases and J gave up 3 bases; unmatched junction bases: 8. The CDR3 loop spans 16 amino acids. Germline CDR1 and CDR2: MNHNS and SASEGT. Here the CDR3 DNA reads TGTGCCAGCAGTGAGGCACAGGGGTTCGTCAATCAGCCCCAGCATTTT. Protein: CASSEAQGFVNQPQHF.

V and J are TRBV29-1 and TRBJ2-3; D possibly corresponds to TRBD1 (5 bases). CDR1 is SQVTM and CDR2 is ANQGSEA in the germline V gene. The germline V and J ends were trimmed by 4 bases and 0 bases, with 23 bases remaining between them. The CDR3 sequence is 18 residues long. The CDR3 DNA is TGCAGCGTTGCGGACATACTCGACCGGATAAGTAGCACAGATACGCAGTATTTT. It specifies CSVADILDRISSTDTQYF.

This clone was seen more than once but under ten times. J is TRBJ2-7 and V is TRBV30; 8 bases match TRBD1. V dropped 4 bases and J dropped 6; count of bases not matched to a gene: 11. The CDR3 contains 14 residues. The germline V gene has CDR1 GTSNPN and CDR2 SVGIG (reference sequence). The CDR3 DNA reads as TGTGCCTGGAATATCGGGACAGGATACTCCGAGCAGTACTTC. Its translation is CAWNIGTGYSEQYF.

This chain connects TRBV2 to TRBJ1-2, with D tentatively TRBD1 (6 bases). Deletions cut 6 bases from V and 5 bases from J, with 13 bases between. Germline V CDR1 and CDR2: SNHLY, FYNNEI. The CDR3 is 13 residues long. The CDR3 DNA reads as TGTGCCAGCAGAGCACAGGGCCATTATGGCTACACCTTC. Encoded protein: CASRAQGHYGYTF. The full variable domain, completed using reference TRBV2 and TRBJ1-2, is EPEVTQTPSHQVTQMGQEVILRCVPISNHLYFYWYRQILGQKVEFLVSFYNNEISEKSEIFDDQFSVERPDGSNFTLKIRSTKLEDSAMYFCASRAQGHYGYTFGSGTRLTVV.

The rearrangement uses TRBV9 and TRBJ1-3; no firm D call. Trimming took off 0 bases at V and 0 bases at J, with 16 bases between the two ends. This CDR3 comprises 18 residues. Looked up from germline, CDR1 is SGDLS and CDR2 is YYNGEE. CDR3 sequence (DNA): TGTGCCAGCAGCGTAGGCCCAAGCATCTCTGTCTCTGGAAACACCATATATTTT. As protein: CASSVGPSISVSGNTIYF.

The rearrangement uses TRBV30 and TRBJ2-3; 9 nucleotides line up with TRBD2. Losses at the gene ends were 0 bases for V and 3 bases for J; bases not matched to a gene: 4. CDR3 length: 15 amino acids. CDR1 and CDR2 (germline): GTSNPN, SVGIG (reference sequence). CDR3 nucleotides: TGTGCCTGGAGTGTGGGACTAGCTCGGACAGATACGCAGTATTTT. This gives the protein CAWSVGLARTDTQYF.

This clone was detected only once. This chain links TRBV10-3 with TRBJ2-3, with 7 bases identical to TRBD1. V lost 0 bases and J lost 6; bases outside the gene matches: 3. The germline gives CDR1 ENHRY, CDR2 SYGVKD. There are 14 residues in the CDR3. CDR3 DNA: TGTGCCATCAGTGAGTCTGCAGGGGGTGATACGCAGTATTTT. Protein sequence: CAISESAGGDTQYF.

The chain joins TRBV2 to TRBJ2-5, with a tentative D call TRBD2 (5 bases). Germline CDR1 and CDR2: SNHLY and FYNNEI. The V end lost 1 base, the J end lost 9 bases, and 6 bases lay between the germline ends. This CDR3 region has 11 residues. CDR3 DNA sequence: TGTGCCAGCAGTGAAGTGCGGGCCCAGTACTTC. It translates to CASSEVRAQYF.

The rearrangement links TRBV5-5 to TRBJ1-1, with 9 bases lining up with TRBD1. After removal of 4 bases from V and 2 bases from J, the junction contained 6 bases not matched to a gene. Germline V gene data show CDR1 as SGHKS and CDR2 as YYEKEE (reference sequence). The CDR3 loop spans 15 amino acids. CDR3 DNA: TGTGCCAGCAGCCATGGGACAGGGTTCAACACTGAAGCTTTCTTT. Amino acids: CASSHGTGFNTEAFF.

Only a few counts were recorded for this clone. CDR3 residues: CASSKLDRGSTDTQYF. For the CDR3, the DNA is TGTGCCAGTAGTAAGCTCGACAGGGGGTCTACAGATACGCAGTATTTT. The rearrangement uses TRBV19 and TRBJ2-3; 9 bases line up with TRBD1. This CDR3 is built from 16 residues. Trimming at V came to 4 bases and at J to 3 bases, leaving 8 bases not matched to a gene. CDR1 and CDR2 from the germline V gene are LNHDA and SQIVND (reference sequence). The full variable domain, its missing parts supplied by reference TRBV19 and TRBJ2-3, is DGGITQSPKYLFRKEGQNVTLSCEQNLNHDAMYWYRQDPGQGLRLIYYSQIVNDFQKGDIAEGYSVSREKKESFPLTVTSAQKNPTAFYLCASSKLDRGSTDTQYFGPGTRLTVL.

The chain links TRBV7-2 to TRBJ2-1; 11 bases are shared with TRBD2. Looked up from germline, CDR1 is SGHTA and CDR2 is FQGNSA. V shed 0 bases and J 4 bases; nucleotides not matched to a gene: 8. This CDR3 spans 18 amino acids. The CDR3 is CASSLAPPTSGGYNEQFF. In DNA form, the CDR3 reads TGTGCCAGCAGCTTAGCCCCTCCAACTAGCGGGGGATACAATGAGCAGTTCTTC.

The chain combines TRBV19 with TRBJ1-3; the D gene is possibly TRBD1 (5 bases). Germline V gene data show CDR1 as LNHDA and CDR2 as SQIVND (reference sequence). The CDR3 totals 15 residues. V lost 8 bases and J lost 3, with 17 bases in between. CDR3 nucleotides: TGTGCCAGTGTGCCCCCAGGGTCTGGTGGAAACACCATATATTTT. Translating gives CASVPPGSGGNTIYF.

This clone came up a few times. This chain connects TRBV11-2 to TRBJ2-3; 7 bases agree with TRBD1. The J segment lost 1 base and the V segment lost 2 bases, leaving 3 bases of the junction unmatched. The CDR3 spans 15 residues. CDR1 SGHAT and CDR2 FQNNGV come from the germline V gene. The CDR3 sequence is CASSLLDRGTDTQYF. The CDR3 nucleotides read TGTGCCAGCAGCTTACTTGACAGGGGCACAGATACGCAGTATTTT.

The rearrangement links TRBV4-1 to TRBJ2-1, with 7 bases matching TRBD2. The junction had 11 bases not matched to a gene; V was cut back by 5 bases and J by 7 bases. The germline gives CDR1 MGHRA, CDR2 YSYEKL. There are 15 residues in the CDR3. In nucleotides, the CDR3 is TGCGCCAGCAGCGGCACAACGGGGGGAAGGAATGAGCAGTTCTTC. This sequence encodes CASSGTTGGRNEQFF.

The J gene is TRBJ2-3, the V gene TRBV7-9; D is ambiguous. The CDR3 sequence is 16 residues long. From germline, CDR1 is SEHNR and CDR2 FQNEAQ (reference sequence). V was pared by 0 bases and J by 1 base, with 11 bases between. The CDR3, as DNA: TGTGCCAGCAGCTTAGCGCGCACAGCCCGCACAGATACGCAGTATTTT. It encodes CASSLARTARTDTQYF.

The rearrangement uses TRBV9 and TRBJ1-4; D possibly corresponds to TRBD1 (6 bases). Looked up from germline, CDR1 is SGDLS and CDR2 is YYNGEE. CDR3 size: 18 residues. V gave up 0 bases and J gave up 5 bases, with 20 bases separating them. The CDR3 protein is CASSVGIYRTEKNEKLFF. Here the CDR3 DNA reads TGTGCCAGCAGCGTAGGGATCTATAGGACAGAGAAAAATGAAAAACTGTTTTTT.

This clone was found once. The CDR3 DNA reads as TGTGCCACCAGCAGAGGAAAGGGACACAACACCGGGGAGCTGTTTTTT. This gives the protein CATSRGKGHNTGELFF. The V gene is TRBV15, the J gene TRBJ2-2; possible D gene TRBD1, 6 bases. This CDR3 contains 16 residues. The V and J ends lost 1 base and 2 bases respectively, with 11 bases between them. Germline V gene sequence: CDR1 LNHNV, CDR2 YYDKDF (reference sequence).

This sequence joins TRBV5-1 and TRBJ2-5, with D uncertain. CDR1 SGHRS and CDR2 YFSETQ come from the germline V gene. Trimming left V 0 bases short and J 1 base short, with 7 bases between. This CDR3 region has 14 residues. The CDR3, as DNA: TGCGCCAGCAGCTTGGCTGACATCCAAGAGACCCAGTACTTC. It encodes CASSLADIQETQYF.

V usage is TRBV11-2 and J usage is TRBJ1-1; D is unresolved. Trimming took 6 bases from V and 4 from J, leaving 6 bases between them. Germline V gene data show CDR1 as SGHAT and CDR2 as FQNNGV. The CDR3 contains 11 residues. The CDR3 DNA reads TGTGCCAGCAGTCACAGCACTGAAGCTTTCTTT. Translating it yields CASSHSTEAFF.

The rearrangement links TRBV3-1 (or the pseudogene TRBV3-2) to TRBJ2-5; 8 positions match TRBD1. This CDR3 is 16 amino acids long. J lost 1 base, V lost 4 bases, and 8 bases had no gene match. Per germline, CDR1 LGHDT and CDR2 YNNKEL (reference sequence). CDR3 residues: CASSPRTGIFQETQYF. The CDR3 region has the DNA TGTGCCAGCAGCCCTAGGACAGGGATTTTCCAAGAGACCCAGTACTTC.

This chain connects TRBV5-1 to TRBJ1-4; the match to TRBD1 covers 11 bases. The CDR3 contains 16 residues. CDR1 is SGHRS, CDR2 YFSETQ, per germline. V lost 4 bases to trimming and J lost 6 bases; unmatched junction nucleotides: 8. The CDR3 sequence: CASSKSDRGRDEKLFF. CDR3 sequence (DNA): TGCGCCAGCAGCAAATCGGACAGGGGGCGCGATGAAAAACTGTTTTTT.

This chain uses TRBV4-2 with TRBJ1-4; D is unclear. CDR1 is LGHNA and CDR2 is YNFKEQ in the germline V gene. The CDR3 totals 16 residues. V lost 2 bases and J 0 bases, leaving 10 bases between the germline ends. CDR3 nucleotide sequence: TGTGCCAGCAGCCAAAAAGCCCTTACAACTAATGAAAAACTGTTTTTT. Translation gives CASSQKALTTNEKLFF.

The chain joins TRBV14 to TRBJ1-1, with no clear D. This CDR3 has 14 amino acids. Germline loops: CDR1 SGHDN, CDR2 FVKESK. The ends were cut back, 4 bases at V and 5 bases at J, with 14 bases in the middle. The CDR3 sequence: CASSRFDGKTEAFF. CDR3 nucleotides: TGTGCCAGCAGCCGTTTCGACGGGAAGACTGAAGCTTTCTTT.

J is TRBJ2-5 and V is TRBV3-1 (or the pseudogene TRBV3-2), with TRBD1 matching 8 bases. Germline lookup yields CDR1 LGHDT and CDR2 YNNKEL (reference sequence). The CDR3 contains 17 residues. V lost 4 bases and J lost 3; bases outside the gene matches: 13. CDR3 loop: CASSLPGRGPIEETQYF. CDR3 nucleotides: TGTGCCAGCAGCCTCCCGGGCAGGGGGCCAATAGAAGAGACCCAGTACTTC.

The CDR3 DNA reads as TGTGCCAGCAGCTACAGTCGTACTAGCACAGATACGCAGTATTTT. As protein: CASSYSRTSTDTQYF. The V and J genes are TRBV6-5 and TRBJ2-3; D is undetermined. CDR1 and CDR2 from the germline V gene are MNHEY and SVGAGI. V lost 6 bases to trimming and J lost 0 bases, with 13 bases between them. The CDR3 contains 15 residues.

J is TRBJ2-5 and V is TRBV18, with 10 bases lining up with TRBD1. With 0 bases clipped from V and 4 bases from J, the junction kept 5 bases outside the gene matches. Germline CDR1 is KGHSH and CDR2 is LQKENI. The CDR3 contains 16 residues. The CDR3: CASSPPGQGRGETQYF. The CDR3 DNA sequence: TGTGCCAGCTCACCACCGGGACAGGGGAGGGGAGAGACCCAGTACTTC.

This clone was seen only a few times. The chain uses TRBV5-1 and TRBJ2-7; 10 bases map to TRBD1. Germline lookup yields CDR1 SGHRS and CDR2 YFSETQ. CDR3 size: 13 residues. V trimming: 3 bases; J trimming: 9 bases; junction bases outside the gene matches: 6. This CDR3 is CASSSQTGGVQYV. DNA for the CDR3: TGCGCCAGCAGCTCGCAGACAGGGGGCGTGCAGTACGTC.